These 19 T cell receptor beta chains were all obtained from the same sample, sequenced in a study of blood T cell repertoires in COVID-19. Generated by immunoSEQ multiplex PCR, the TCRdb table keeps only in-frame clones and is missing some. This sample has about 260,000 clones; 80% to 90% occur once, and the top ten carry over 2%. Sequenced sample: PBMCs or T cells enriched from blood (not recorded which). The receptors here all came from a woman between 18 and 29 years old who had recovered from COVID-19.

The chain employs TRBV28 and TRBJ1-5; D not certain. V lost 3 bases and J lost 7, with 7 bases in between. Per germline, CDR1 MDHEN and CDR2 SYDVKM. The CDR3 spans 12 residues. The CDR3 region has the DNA TGTGCCAGCAGTTTTCTGGGCCAGCCCCAGCATTTT. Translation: CASSFLGQPQHF.

Written as DNA, the CDR3 is TGTGCCAGTAGTATCGGGGGGGCGAATGAGCAGTTCTTC. This sequence encodes CASSIGGANEQFF. The V gene is TRBV19, the J gene TRBJ2-1; 8 bases align to TRBD2. V shed 3 bases and J 7 bases; nucleotides not matched to a gene: 2. Germline CDR1 LNHDA, CDR2 SQIVND (reference sequence). This CDR3 comprises 13 residues.

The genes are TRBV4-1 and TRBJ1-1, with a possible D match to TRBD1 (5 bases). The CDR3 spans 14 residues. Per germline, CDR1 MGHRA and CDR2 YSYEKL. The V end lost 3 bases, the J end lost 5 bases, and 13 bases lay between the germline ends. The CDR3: CASSHPGGGTEAFF. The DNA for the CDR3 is TGCGCCAGCAGCCATCCCGGCGGGGGGACTGAAGCTTTCTTT.

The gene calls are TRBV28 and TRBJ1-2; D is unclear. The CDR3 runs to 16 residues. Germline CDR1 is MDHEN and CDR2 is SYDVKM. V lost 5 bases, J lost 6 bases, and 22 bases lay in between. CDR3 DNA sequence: TGTGCCAGCAGTCTTACCATGGGCCTACTCTCCAATGGCTACACCTTC. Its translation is CASSLTMGLLSNGYTF.

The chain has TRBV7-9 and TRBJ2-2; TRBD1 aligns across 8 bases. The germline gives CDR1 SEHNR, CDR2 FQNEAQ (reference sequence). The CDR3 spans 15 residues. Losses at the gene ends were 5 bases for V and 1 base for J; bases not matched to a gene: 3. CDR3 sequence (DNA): TGTGCCAGCAGCCGGACAGGGAGGAACACCGGGGAGCTGTTTTTT. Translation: CASSRTGRNTGELFF.

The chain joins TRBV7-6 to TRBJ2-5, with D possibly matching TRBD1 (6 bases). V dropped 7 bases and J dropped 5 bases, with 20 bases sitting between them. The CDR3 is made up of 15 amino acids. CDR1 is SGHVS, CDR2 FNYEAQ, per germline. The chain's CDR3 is CASTPGHQGLETQYF. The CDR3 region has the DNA TGTGCCAGCACACCGGGACACCAAGGATTGGAGACCCAGTACTTC.

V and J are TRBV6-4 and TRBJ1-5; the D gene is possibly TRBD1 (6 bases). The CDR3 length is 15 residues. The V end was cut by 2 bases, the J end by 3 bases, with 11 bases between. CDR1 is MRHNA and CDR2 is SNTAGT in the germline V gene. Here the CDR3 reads CASSDRGGINQPQHF. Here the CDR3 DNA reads TGTGCCAGCAGTGACAGGGGGGGGATCAATCAGCCCCAGCATTTT.

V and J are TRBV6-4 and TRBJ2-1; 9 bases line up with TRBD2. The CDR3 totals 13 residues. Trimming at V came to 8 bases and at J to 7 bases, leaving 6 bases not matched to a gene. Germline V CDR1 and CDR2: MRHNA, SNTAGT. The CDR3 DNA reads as TGTGCCAGCCCTCAGCGGGGGGTTAATGAGCAGTTCTTC. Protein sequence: CASPQRGVNEQFF.

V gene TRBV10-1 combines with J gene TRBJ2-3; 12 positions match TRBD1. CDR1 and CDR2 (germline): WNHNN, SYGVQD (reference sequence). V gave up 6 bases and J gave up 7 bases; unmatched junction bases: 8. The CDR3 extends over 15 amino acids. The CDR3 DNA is TGCGCCAGCAGCCCGGGACAGGGGGCGAGTAATACGCAGTATTTT. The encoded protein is CASSPGQGASNTQYF.

CDR3 in amino acids: CASRRTGAPQETQYF. CDR3 bases: TGCGCCAGCAGAAGGACAGGTGCTCCACAAGAGACCCAGTACTTC. The V call is TRBV5-1, the J call TRBJ2-5; 7 positions match TRBD1. Trimming cost V 5 bases and J 2 bases; bases outside gene matches: 9. Germline-derived CDR1 and CDR2 are SGHRS and YFSETQ. The CDR3 covers 15 residues.

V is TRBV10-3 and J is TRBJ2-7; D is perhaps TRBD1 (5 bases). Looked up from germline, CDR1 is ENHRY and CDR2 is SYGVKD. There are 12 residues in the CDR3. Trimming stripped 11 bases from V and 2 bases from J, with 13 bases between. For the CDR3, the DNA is TGTGCCTCCCAGGGAACAGCCTACGAGCAGTACTTC. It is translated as CASQGTAYEQYF.

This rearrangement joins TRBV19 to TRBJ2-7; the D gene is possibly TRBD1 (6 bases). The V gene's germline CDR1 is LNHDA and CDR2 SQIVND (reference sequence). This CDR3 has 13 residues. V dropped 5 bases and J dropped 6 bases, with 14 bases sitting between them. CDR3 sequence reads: CASSSRTGSEQYF. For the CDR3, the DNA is TGTGCCAGTAGTTCAAGAACAGGGAGCGAGCAGTACTTC. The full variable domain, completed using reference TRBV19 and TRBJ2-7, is DGGITQSPKYLFRKEGQNVTLSCEQNLNHDAMYWYRQDPGQGLRLIYYSQIVNDFQKGDIAEGYSVSREKKESFPLTVTSAQKNPTAFYLCASSSRTGSEQYFGPGTRLTVT.

For the CDR3, the DNA is TGTGCCAGCTCACCAGGAACGCAGGGAGGTACTGAAGCTTTCTTT. It codes for CASSPGTQGGTEAFF. This rearrangement joins TRBV18 to TRBJ1-1, with a possible D match to TRBD1 (5 bases). Germline-derived CDR1 and CDR2 are KGHSH and LQKENI. V was pared by 2 bases and J by 5 bases, with 15 bases between. The CDR3 runs to 15 residues. Together with reference TRBV18 and TRBJ1-1, the CDR3 gives the full variable domain: NAGVMQNPRHLVRRRGQEARLRCSPMKGHSHVYWYRQLPEEGLKFMVYLQKENIIDESGMPKERFSAEFPKEGPSILRIQQVVRGDSAAYFCASSPGTQGGTEAFFGQGTRLTVV.

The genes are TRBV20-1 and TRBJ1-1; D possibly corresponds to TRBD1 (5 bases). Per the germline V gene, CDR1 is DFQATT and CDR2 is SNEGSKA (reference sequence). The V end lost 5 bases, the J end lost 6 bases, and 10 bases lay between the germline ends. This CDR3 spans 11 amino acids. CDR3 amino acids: CSARRDAEAFF. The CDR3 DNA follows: TGCAGTGCTCGCAGGGATGCTGAAGCTTTCTTT.

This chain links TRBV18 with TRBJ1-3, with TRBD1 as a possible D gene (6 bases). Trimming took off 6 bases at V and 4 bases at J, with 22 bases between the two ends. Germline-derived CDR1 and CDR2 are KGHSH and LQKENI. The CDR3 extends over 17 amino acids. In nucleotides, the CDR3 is TGTGCCAGCTCCCGCCGGGGGGCCGGGGTGTTCGGAAACACCATATATTTT. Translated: CASSRRGAGVFGNTIYF.

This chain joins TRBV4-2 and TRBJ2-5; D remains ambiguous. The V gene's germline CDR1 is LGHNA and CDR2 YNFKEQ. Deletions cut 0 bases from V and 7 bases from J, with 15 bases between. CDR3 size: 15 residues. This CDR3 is CASSQDADMPGTQYF. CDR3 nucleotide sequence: TGTGCCAGCAGCCAAGACGCTGACATGCCCGGGACCCAGTACTTC.

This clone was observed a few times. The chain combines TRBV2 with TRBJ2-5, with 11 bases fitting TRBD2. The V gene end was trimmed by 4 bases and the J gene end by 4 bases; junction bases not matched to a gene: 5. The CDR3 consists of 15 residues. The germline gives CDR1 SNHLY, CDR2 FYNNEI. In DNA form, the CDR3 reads TGTGCCAGCAGTGTGGAAACTAGCGGGGGAGAGACCCAGTACTTC. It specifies CASSVETSGGETQYF.

The CDR3 reads CASSFRDRVPPLHF. CDR3 nucleotide sequence: TGTGCCAGCAGTTTCCGGGACAGGGTCCCACCCCTCCACTTT. This chain uses TRBV28 with TRBJ1-6; 9 bases map to TRBD1. Germline CDR1 MDHEN, CDR2 SYDVKM. V shed 3 bases, J shed 11 bases, and the junction held 5 bases outside the gene matches. This CDR3 contains 14 residues.

This CDR3 reads CASSGGTVTNEKLFF. The CDR3 DNA sequence: TGTGCCAGCAGCGGGGGGACGGTTACTAATGAAAAACTGTTTTTT. The J gene is TRBJ1-4, the V gene TRBV5-5; tentative D call: TRBD1 (5 bases). The length of the CDR3 is 15 residues. The germline V gene has CDR1 SGHKS and CDR2 YYEKEE (reference sequence). V lost 4 bases, J lost 2 bases, and 12 bases lay in between.